This T cell receptor beta chain was profiled in a study of regulatory T cells in long-lasting Graves disease (dated by TCRdb to the early 2020s). Study-level background: Newly diagnosed Graves' disease patients had taken antithyroid drugs for less than 3 months. A total of around 33 samples were covered by TCR sequencing, comprising approximately 13 persistent and 20 or so newly diagnosed Graves' disease patients. Peripheral blood TCR sequencing and RNA sequencing compared persistent Graves' disease patients with newly diagnosed Graves' disease patients. The study was registered as a clinical trial and conducted in China.

Overall study outcomes, separate from this receptor: Compared with newly diagnosed patients, persistent Graves' disease patients had lower TCR Shannon entropy and fewer highly expanded clones, which suggests clonal expansion. Patients with persistent disease shared more public clonotypes (around 2,500) than newly diagnosed patients did (around 980). Sequencing and analysis were limited to the TCR beta chain. TRBV28, TRBJ1-2 and TRBJ2-5 were preferentially used in persistent disease, while TRBV20-1 and TRBJ2-1 were favored in newly diagnosed disease. As a limitation, the authors acknowledged that the small sample size may reduce accuracy. Peripheral blood alone was examined, since thyroid tissue, which constituted the primary lesion, could not be accessed.

Library preparation was by multiplex PCR. TCRdb records Illumina HiSeq 4000 as the sequencer. iRepertoire HTBI primers and Arm-PCR amplification of CDR3 regions were used to construct TCR beta libraries. PCR products were gel purified before sequencing. The study's own analysis went as follows. Gene usage analysis of CDR3 amino acid clonotypes relied on the approximately 68 TRBV and 12 to 15 TRBJ segments identified across samples. COPE and FqMerger were used to merge the filtered high-quality paired reads into contigs. Contigs were aligned with BLAST to IMGT TRBV, TRBD and TRBJ reference genes, and CDR3 was defined per IMGT. Any clonotype with a frequency above 0.1% was counted as a highly expanded clone. Repertoire diversity was measured by Shannon entropy, and V-J evenness by the Gini coefficient. A clonotype found in more than one individual was treated as public. TCRdb ran its own pipeline on the public reads, namely fastp trimming at Q25 and MiXCR clone calling, and kept in-frame beta chains. Rows with a matching CDR3 protein are joined into one entry that keeps the most common DNA and genes. TCRdb, not the authors, supplied the V and J calls. The sample table records roughly 380,000 distinct CDR3 sequences; about 16% of these occur just once. The top ten clonotypes cover about 20% of the sample.

Sequences MRHNA (CDR1) and SNTAGT (CDR2) are obtained from the germline V gene. V has 0 bases trimmed and J has 7 bases trimmed; junction bases matching no gene number 8. The cysteine opens and the phenylalanine closes a CDR3 of 16 amino acids. This entry keeps only the CDR3 DNA: 48 bases, framed from base 1. The sample's time point label is to be understood as: newly diagnosed GD, antithyroid drugs for less than 3 months. RNA was extracted from PBMCs in TRIzol for both TCR sequencing and RNA sequencing. The diagnosis of Graves' disease was made according to American Thyroid Association guidelines. Recruitment of patients was carried out at an endocrinology department in Xi'an, China. From each patient, about 9 milliliters of peripheral blood was collected into an EDTA anticoagulant tube. Ficoll Paque Plus density gradient separation was used to isolate PBMCs, and no further T cell sorting was performed. An Agilent 2100 Bioanalyzer and agarose gel were used to check RNA quality, and a NanoDrop 2000 was used to measure RNA concentration.

Points on this clonotype: The antigen it binds to is not known. Per-base qualities were not stored, and no clone one base away is much larger.

Sequencing was performed on peripheral blood mononuclear cells (PBMCs), taken at new diagnosis, from a patient treated with antithyroid drugs. This TCR derives from a female donor with Graves disease. The V and J genes are TRBV6-4 and TRBJ2-1, with 8 bases in between that match TRBD2. The CDR3 corresponds to CASSDSQSGRVNEQFF. The base sequence is TGTGCCAGCAGTGACTCTCAGAGCGGGAGAGTAAATGAGCAGTTCTTC.